This T cell receptor beta chain appears in the sequencing data of a study of T-cell memory formation after mild COVID-19. This clonotype came up a few times. TCR alpha and TCR beta cDNA libraries carrying sample barcodes and UMIs came from 5'RACE with constant-segment primers. Each CDR3 protein is one row after TCRdb ran MiXCR on the 5' RACE reads. The sample yields about 310,000 distinct CDR3 sequences, roughly a fifth seen once. Trimming cost V 6 bases and J 13 bases, with 18 bases left between them. This CDR3 spans 13 amino acids. The TCR was taken from a man aged 18 to 35 who had mild COVID-19 (a few samples of this study predate the infection). Cell type and time point are not known. Sequences were obtained from PBMCs or a T cell subset sorted from them (not recorded which). The V call is TRBV12-3 or TRBV12-4, the J call TRBJ1-4; no clear D. The DNA of the CDR3 is TGTGCCAGCAGCCGGACTGACCCCACGGTACTGTTTTTT. This translates into CASSRTDPTVLFF.